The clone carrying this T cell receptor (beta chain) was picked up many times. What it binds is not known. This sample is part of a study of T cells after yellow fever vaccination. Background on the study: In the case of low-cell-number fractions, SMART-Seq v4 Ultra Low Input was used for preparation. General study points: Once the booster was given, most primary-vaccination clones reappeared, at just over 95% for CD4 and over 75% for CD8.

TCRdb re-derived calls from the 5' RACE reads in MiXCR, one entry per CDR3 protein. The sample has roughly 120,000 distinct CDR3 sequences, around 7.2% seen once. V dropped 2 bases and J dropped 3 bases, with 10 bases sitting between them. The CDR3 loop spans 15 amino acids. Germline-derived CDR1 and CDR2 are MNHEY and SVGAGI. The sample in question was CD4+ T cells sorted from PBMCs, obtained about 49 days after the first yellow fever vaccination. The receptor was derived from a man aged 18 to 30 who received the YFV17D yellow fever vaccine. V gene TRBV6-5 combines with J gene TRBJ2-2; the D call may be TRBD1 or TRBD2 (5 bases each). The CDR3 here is CASSYVGGYTGELFF. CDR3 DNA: TGTGCCAGCAGTTACGTTGGGGGATACACCGGGGAGCTGTTTTTT.